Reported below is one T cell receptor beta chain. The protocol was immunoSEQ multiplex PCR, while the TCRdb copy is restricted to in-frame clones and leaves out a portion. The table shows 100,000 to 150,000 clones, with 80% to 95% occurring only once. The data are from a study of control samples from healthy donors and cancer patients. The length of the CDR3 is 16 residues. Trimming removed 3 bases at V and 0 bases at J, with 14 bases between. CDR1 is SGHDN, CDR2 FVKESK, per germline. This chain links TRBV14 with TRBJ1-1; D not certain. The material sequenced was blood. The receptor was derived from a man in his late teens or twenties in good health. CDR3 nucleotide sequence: TGTGCCAGCAGCCATCTGAGTGGGCAGATGAACACTGAAGCTTTCTTT. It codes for CASSHLSGQMNTEAFF.